The following is a T cell receptor (beta chain) sequence with its context. Its binding antigen is unknown. There are no base qualities to consult, and no much larger clone falls within one base. Set within a cohort of healthcare workers in London, UK, this nested case-control study involved weekly PCR testing of nasopharyngeal swabs along with blood sampling. Between 23 and 31 March 2020, the week of the UK lockdown, healthcare workers were enrolled and then followed up weekly for as long as 16 weeks. These data originate in a study of early T cells in non-severe SARS-CoV-2 infection (dated by TCRdb to the early 2020s). In terms of the full investigation: Because TCR sequencing relied on bulk RNA taken from unsorted whole blood, pairing of alpha and beta chains was not possible. Paper-wide results and their limitations: VDJdb matching was skewed toward anti-spike CD8 responses and likely underestimated virus-specific expansions, missing private and CD4 specificities.

The library was produced with 5' RACE. Sequencer: NextSeq 500. Unique molecular identifiers were attached to individual cDNA molecules in the TCR library protocol so that sequencing error and PCR bias could be corrected. Both TCR alpha and beta chains were sequenced, and tight co-correlation was observed between alpha and beta sequence abundances in each sample. The study's processing was this. Decombinator V4 was used to annotate the V gene, J gene and CDR3 of the TCR sequences. TCRs were defined as expanded if a significant change between any two time points was detected under a Poisson model with p below 0.0001. TCR abundances were normalised to the total number of TCRs sequenced per sample and were expressed as counts per million. MAIT TCRs were defined by TRAV1-2 paired with TRAJ12, TRAJ20 or TRAJ33, and iNKT TCRs by TRAV10 paired with TRAJ18. VDJdb, accessed on 1 November 2021, was searched for TCRs annotated for CMV, EBV and SARS-CoV-2, and TCRs annotated for more than one antigen were excluded. TCRdb reran the public reads through fastp at Q25 and MiXCR, keeping productive beta chains. A single entry per CDR3 protein holds the most common genes and DNA from its merged rows. The V and J calls shown here were made by TCRdb, not taken from the authors' results. Recorded for this sample are approximately 76,000 distinct CDR3 sequences; roughly an eighth of them occurred a single time. The top ten constitute 3% to 3.5% of the sample.

The germline V end is reduced by 2 bases and the J end by 4 bases; junction bases left unmatched: 5. The germline V gene specifies SGHTA as CDR1 and FQGTGA as CDR2. The CDR3, from cysteine to phenylalanine, totals 15 residues. CDR3 DNA is the only sequence kept; it has 45 bases, read in frame from the first base. The source material was whole blood. The chain is made from TRBV7-3 and TRBJ2-7; the central 10 bases match TRBD2. The clonotype was recovered from an adult who was a healthcare worker with PCR-confirmed SARS-CoV-2 infection or an uninfected control (not recorded which). The nucleotide sequence reads TGTGCCAGCAGCTTACGTAGCGGGGGGCGATACGAGCAGTACTTC. Translated, it gives CASSLRSGGRYEQYF. Outside the CDR3, residues come from the reference TRBV7-3 and TRBJ2-7 proteins, so the full variable domain is: GAGVSQTPSNKVTEKGKYVELRCDPISGHTALYWYRQSLGQGPEFLIYFQGTGAADDSGLPNDRFFAVRPEGSVSTLKIQRTERGDSAVYLCASSLRSGGRYEQYFGPGTRLTVT.